The clone carrying this TCR beta chain was counted a few times. The antigen remains undetermined. Donors were all healthy Caucasians. Addition of a universal primer site occurred through template switching, and cDNA carried unique molecular identifiers. TCRdb passed the 5' RACE reads through MiXCR, listing each CDR3 protein once. There are approximately 670,000 distinct CDR3 sequences in the sample; around 6.1% occur only once, and around 1.7% lies in the top ten. The data originate from a study of identical twins. Whole-study results and caveats: Zero-insertion analyses could be partly confounded by invariant MAIT and iNKT cells. Twins' excess sharing was less marked for out-of-frame beta sequences.

Material: naive T cells sorted from blood. This TCR derives from a man between 18 and 29 years old in good health.

CDR3 region: CASSLAPGSGNTIYF. The DNA for the CDR3 is TGTGCCAGCAGCTTAGCCCCCGGGTCAGGAAACACCATATATTTT. This chain connects TRBV11-2 to TRBJ1-3; D ambiguous. Germline-derived CDR1 and CDR2 are SGHAT and FQNNGV. This CDR3 is built from 15 residues. V gave up 1 base and J gave up 4 bases, with 11 bases separating them.